The 32 T cell receptor beta chains below were found in one sample sequenced in a study of breast tumors, draining lymph nodes, adjacent tissues. Samples came from axillary lymph nodes draining the breast cancer. TCRdb reprocessed the multiplex PCR reads with MiXCR, giving one entry per CDR3 protein. The table lists over 150,000 distinct CDR3 sequences, 25% to 40% of them singletons. Sequencing was carried out using axillary lymph node tissue. The receptors were gathered from a female donor with breast cancer. Some clones in this sample may be carry-over from other donors' samples.

This clonotype was recorded at least ten times. This chain uses TRBV4-2 with TRBJ1-2; no clear D gene. The germline gives CDR1 LGHNA, CDR2 YNFKEQ. The V and J ends lost 1 base and 4 bases respectively, with 16 bases between them. The CDR3 loop spans 16 amino acids. CDR3 loop: CASSQATRTTTYGYTF. The DNA for the CDR3 is TGTGCCAGCAGCCAAGCCACACGGACCACGACCTATGGCTACACCTTC.

This clonotype occurred many times. This chain links TRBV5-8 with TRBJ2-3; D unclear. CDR3 size: 13 residues. The V end was cut by 2 bases, the J end by 2 bases, with 6 bases between. Germline V CDR1 and CDR2: SGHTS, YDEGEE. The CDR3 is CASSFSLTDTQYF. As DNA, the CDR3 is TGTGCCAGCAGCTTCAGCCTCACAGATACGCAGTATTTT.

This clonotype was seen repeatedly, ten times or more. The chain couples TRBV20-1 to TRBJ2-7; 9 bases map to TRBD2. Trimming at V came to 2 bases and at J to 3 bases, leaving 5 bases not matched to a gene. In germline, CDR1 is DFQATT, CDR2 SNEGSKA (reference sequence). The CDR3 sequence is 14 residues long. The CDR3 bases are TGCAGTGCTAGACAGCCGACTAGCGGCTACGAGCAGTACTTC. Residues: CSARQPTSGYEQYF.

This clonotype was observed at least ten times. The rearrangement joins TRBV29-1 to TRBJ2-5, with D perhaps given as TRBD1 or TRBD2 (6 bases each). The CDR3 sequence is 13 residues long. Trimming cost V 4 bases and J 5 bases, with 14 bases left between them. Germline loops: CDR1 SQVTM, CDR2 ANQGSEA. The CDR3 DNA reads TGCAGCGTTGCCCGGGGGCTGGCCGAGACCCAGTACTTC. Its protein is CSVARGLAETQYF.

On this clonotype: Being one base from a much bigger clone, this may be a read error. V gene TRBV14 combines with J gene TRBJ2-5; TRBD2 is a possible D gene (5 bases). The germline V gene encodes CDR1 SGHDN and CDR2 FVKESK. This CDR3 is 14 amino acids long. Here the CDR3 reads CAGSPLSDGETQSF. The CDR3 region has the DNA TGTGCCGGCAGCCCGCTGAGTGACGGGGAGACCCAGTCCTTC.

The chain uses TRBV3-1 and TRBJ2-1; TRBD1 matches at 8 bases. Germline V gives CDR1 LGHDT, CDR2 YNNKEL (reference sequence). This CDR3 comprises 16 residues. V gave up 1 base and J gave up 7 bases; unmatched junction bases: 9. The CDR3 sequence is CASSQVWDRPTNEQFF. DNA of the CDR3: TGTGCCAGCAGCCAAGTGTGGGACAGGCCTACAAATGAGCAGTTCTTC.

In its sample, this clonotype was seen many times. V gene TRBV20-1 combines with J gene TRBJ2-7; the match to TRBD1 covers 9 bases. From germline, CDR1 is DFQATT and CDR2 SNEGSKA (reference sequence). The CDR3 runs 12 residues. Trimming removed 5 bases from V and 5 bases from J; junction bases left unmatched: 4. The CDR3 loop reads CSAAGTGNEQYF. The CDR3 DNA follows: TGCAGTGCTGCCGGGACAGGGAACGAGCAGTACTTC.

In the case of this clonotype: Possible read error: a much larger clone is one base away. The J gene is TRBJ2-1, the V gene TRBV20-1, with 8 bases lining up with TRBD1. Germline CDR1 reads DFQATT; CDR2 reads SNEGSKA (reference sequence). The CDR3 is made up of 14 amino acids. The J segment lost 9 bases and the V segment lost 6 bases, leaving 13 bases of the junction unmatched. The CDR3 loop is CSAPPGGSDTEQFF. The DNA for the CDR3 is TGCAGTGCACCTCCAGGGGGCAGCGACACTGAGCAGTTCTTC.

This clonotype was recorded at least ten times. The chain couples TRBV5-1 to TRBJ2-3; 10 bases fit TRBD2. Germline CDR1 SGHRS, CDR2 YFSETQ. The CDR3 runs 18 residues. Trimming cost V 7 bases and J 5 bases; bases outside gene matches: 19. CDR3 loop: CASSPVVLAGKRGDTQYF. The CDR3 DNA reads as TGCGCCAGCTCCCCAGTGGTACTAGCGGGGAAACGGGGAGATACGCAGTATTTT.

Only a few counts were recorded for this clonotype. The chain joins TRBV30 to TRBJ2-3; TRBD2 matches 7 bases. The CDR3 runs to 15 residues. From germline, CDR1 is GTSNPN and CDR2 SVGIG (reference sequence). With V trimmed by 2 bases and J by 1 base, 6 bases remained unmatched. The CDR3 region has the DNA TGTGCCTGGAGTCTAGCGGCCCTCCGCACAGATACGCAGTATTTT. Translating it yields CAWSLAALRTDTQYF.

This clonotype was detected a few times. V is TRBV19 and J is TRBJ1-1; D remains unclear. V was clipped by 0 bases and J by 0 bases, with 14 bases between them. The CDR3 loop spans 17 amino acids. The V gene's germline CDR1 is LNHDA and CDR2 SQIVND (reference sequence). The CDR3 nucleotides are TGTGCCAGTAGTATAGATTCCAGACGTAGCATGAACACTGAAGCTTTCTTT. As protein: CASSIDSRRSMNTEAFF.

This clonotype was detected many times. The genes are TRBV20-1 and TRBJ2-3; D may be TRBD2 (6 bases). CDR3 size: 13 residues. Germline V gene lookup returns CDR1 DFQATT and CDR2 SNEGSKA (reference sequence). Trimming left V 6 bases short and J 1 base short, with 11 bases between. For the CDR3, the DNA is TGCAGTGCCCCGGGACTCGGCACAGATACGCAGTATTTT. Encoded protein: CSAPGLGTDTQYF.

In this sample, this clonotype turned up many times. This chain uses TRBV6-4 with TRBJ1-4; D is perhaps TRBD1 (5 bases). Trimming stripped 4 bases from V and 8 bases from J, with 11 bases between. The CDR3 loop spans 13 amino acids. Germline CDR1 is MRHNA and CDR2 is SNTAGT. In DNA form, the CDR3 reads TGTGCCAGCAGTGGGGACCCCCGGGAAAAACTGTTTTTT. Its protein product is CASSGDPREKLFF.

This clonotype was seen many times. J is TRBJ1-2 and V is TRBV20-1; weak D call: TRBD1 (6 bases). The V end lost 0 bases, the J end lost 8 bases, and 16 bases lay between the germline ends. Germline V gene data show CDR1 as DFQATT and CDR2 as SNEGSKA (reference sequence). The CDR3 runs to 14 residues. The CDR3 reads CSARDITGLFGYTF. Here the CDR3 DNA reads TGCAGTGCTAGAGATATTACAGGGTTATTCGGCTACACCTTC.

The V call is TRBV29-1, the J call TRBJ2-3, with 8 bases identical to TRBD2. V lost 4 bases, J lost 2 bases, and 8 bases stayed unmatched. Germline CDR1 and CDR2: SQVTM and ANQGSEA. The CDR3 extends over 15 amino acids. The DNA of the CDR3 is TGCAGCGTTGCGATTGCGGGAGGCGCCACAGATACGCAGTATTTT. Amino acids: CSVAIAGGATDTQYF.

The table lists this clonotype with many counts. This rearrangement joins TRBV7-6 to TRBJ1-6, with 10 positions matching TRBD1. Germline V lookup: CDR1 SGHVS, CDR2 FNYEAQ. With V trimmed by 2 bases and J by 8 bases, 3 bases remained unmatched. This CDR3 spans 15 amino acids. As DNA, the CDR3 is TGTGCCAGCAGCTTAAAGGGACAGGGGTATTCACCCCTCCACTTT. Encoded protein: CASSLKGQGYSPLHF. The variable domain in full, with the rest retrieved from reference TRBV7-6 and TRBJ1-6, is GAGVSQSPRYKVTKRGQDVALRCDPISGHVSLYWYRQALGQGPEFLTYFNYEAQQDKSGLPNDRFSAERPEGSISTLTIQRTEQRDSAMYRCASSLKGQGYSPLHFGNGTRLTVT.

Ten or more counts support this clonotype. This rearrangement joins TRBV19 to TRBJ1-5, with a tentative D call TRBD1 (5 bases). In germline, CDR1 is LNHDA, CDR2 SQIVND (reference sequence). Deletions cut 2 bases from V and 7 bases from J, with 12 bases between. The length of the CDR3 is 14 residues. The CDR3 region is CASSIRRGVQPQHF. In DNA, the CDR3 is TGTGCCAGTAGTATAAGACGGGGGGTGCAGCCCCAGCATTTT.

This clonotype was recorded many times. This chain connects TRBV3-1 to TRBJ2-1; no clear D. The CDR3 has 12 amino acids. CDR1 is LGHDT and CDR2 is YNNKEL in the germline V gene (reference sequence). V was clipped by 1 base and J by 8 bases, with 6 bases between them. The DNA for the CDR3 is TGTGCCAGCAGCCAAGTCCCCCATGAGCAGTTCTTC. Amino acid sequence: CASSQVPHEQFF.

In its sample, this clonotype was seen many times. The chain links TRBV7-2 to TRBJ2-2; unclear D gene. V was shortened by 5 bases and J by 3 bases, with 7 bases between the two germline ends. The CDR3 sequence is 13 residues long. Germline V gene sequence: CDR1 SGHTA, CDR2 FQGNSA. CDR3 amino acids: CASSLIYTGELFF. For the CDR3, the DNA is TGTGCCAGCAGCCTAATTTACACCGGGGAGCTGTTTTTT.

Ten or more counts support this clonotype. This sequence joins TRBV7-2 and TRBJ2-2; perhaps TRBD2 as D (5 bases). CDR3 length: 13 amino acids. Trimming left V 5 bases short and J 8 bases short, with 12 bases between. Per the germline V gene, CDR1 is SGHTA and CDR2 is FQGNSA. The CDR3 DNA follows: TGTGCCAGCAGCCCGCAGAGGGCGGGGGAGCTGTTTTTT. Its protein is CASSPQRAGELFF.

In regard to this clonotype: Sequence at one end of the junction differs from germline and may be a read error. V gene TRBV6-5 combines with J gene TRBJ1-6; TRBD1 matches at 9 bases. Germline loops: CDR1 MNHEY, CDR2 SVGAGI. This CDR3 has 15 amino acids. The CDR3 DNA follows: TGTGCCAGCAGTCACTCAGGACAGGGGTATTCACCCCTCCACTTT. The encoded protein is CASSHSGQGYSPLHF.

This clonotype was found many times. V gene TRBV12-3 or TRBV12-4 combines with J gene TRBJ1-2; D call uncertain. V was clipped by 3 bases and J by 4 bases, with 18 bases between them. CDR3 length equals 16 residues. In DNA form, the CDR3 reads TGTGCCAGCAGTTTGGAGCATGGAGGAGATAGCTATGGCTACACCTTC. It is translated as CASSLEHGGDSYGYTF.

The chain is built from TRBV20-1 and TRBJ2-7; 10 nucleotides match TRBD2. Germline CDR1 reads DFQATT; CDR2 reads SNEGSKA (reference sequence). This CDR3 region has 11 residues. The CDR3 DNA follows: TGCAGCGTTAGCGGGAGGTACGAGCAGTACTTC. Protein: CSVSGRYEQYF.

V and J are TRBV28 and TRBJ2-7; the D is unclear. This CDR3 has 16 amino acids. Trimming pared 1 base from V and 6 bases from J, leaving 19 bases between. CDR1 and CDR2 (germline): MDHEN, SYDVKM. This CDR3 is CASSLSALYTKGEQYF. CDR3 bases: TGTGCCAGCAGTTTATCGGCATTATATACGAAGGGCGAGCAGTACTTC. Combining the CDR3 with reference TRBV28 and TRBJ2-7 gives the whole variable domain DVKVTQSSRYLVKRTGEKVFLECVQDMDHENMFWYRQDPGLGLRLIYFSYDVKMKEKGDIPEGYSVSREKKERFSLILESASTNQTSMYLCASSLSALYTKGEQYFGPGTRLTVT.

Comments on this clonotype: This may be a read error, as it is one base from a much larger clone. The chain has TRBV20-1 and TRBJ1-6; D gene uncertain. Germline CDR1 and CDR2: DFQATT and SNEGSKA (reference sequence). This CDR3 has 15 amino acids. The CDR3: CSGSRMSSYTSPLHF. The CDR3 nucleotides are TGCAGTGGGTCCAGAATGAGCTCCTATACTTCACCCCTCCACTTT.

The V and J genes are TRBV5-1 and TRBJ2-2; no clear D gene. The V end was cut by 0 bases, the J end by 0 bases, with 6 bases between. Germline lookup yields CDR1 SGHRS and CDR2 YFSETQ. CDR3 length equals 15 residues. The CDR3 nucleotides read TGCGCCAGCAGCTTGGAGGCCTCGAACACCGGGGAGCTGTTTTTT. Translation: CASSLEASNTGELFF.

This clonotype has a count of ten or more. The chain uses TRBV28 and TRBJ1-2, with a tentative D call TRBD1 (6 bases). The CDR3 totals 13 residues. The V and J ends lost 4 bases and 8 bases respectively, with 14 bases between them. Germline V lookup: CDR1 MDHEN, CDR2 SYDVKM. The CDR3 loop reads CASSSRDNGGYTF. Written as DNA, the CDR3 is TGTGCCAGCAGTTCCCGGGACAATGGGGGCTACACCTTC.

The sample holds many counts of this clonotype. The gene calls are TRBV6-6 and TRBJ2-3, with D perhaps matching TRBD2 (7 bases). Trimming took off 4 bases at V and 5 bases at J, with 13 bases between the two ends. Germline CDR1 and CDR2: MNHNY and SVGAGI (reference sequence). This CDR3 comprises 14 residues. The CDR3 is CASSLGGAGDTQYF. The CDR3 DNA is TGTGCCAGCAGTTTAGGGGGGGCGGGAGATACGCAGTATTTT.

This clonotype was observed many times. The chain is built from TRBV3-1 and TRBJ2-1; D is possibly TRBD1 (6 bases). The germline V gene has CDR1 LGHDT and CDR2 YNNKEL (reference sequence). This CDR3 is 15 amino acids long. Trimming cost V 2 bases and J 2 bases, with 10 bases left between them. CDR3 in amino acids: CASSQLDRTYNEQFF. CDR3 nucleotides: TGTGCCAGCAGCCAATTAGACAGGACCTACAATGAGCAGTTCTTC.

This clonotype was observed at least ten times. The genes are TRBV5-8 and TRBJ2-3, with 10 bases identical to TRBD2. The ends lost 2 bases at V and 3 bases at J; junction bases unmatched: 3. CDR3 length equals 15 residues. CDR1 and CDR2 (germline): SGHTS, YDEGEE. In nucleotides, the CDR3 is TGTGCCAGCAGCTTCCCTAGCGGGGGTACAGATACGCAGTATTTT. Residues: CASSFPSGGTDTQYF.

This clonotype was observed many times. This chain uses TRBV6-1 with TRBJ2-1; 11 bases fit TRBD1. V lost 5 bases, J lost 8 bases, and 8 bases stayed unmatched. CDR3 length equals 15 residues. Germline CDR1 and CDR2: MNHNS and SASEGT. CDR3 sequence reads: CASSRGQGAGYEQFF. The DNA for the CDR3 is TGTGCCAGCAGTCGCGGACAGGGGGCAGGTTATGAGCAGTTCTTC.

The chain links TRBV12-5 to TRBJ2-5, with D perhaps TRBD2 (5 bases). In germline, CDR1 is LGHNT, CDR2 FRNRAP. The CDR3 is 13 residues long. Trimming cost V 7 bases and J 4 bases, with 13 bases left between them. The CDR3 bases are TGTGCTAGTGCGAAGGGAGTCGGAGAGACCCAGTACTTC. This gives the protein CASAKGVGETQYF.